This TCR beta chain was identified in a study of T cells expressing NK-cell markers. As for the study in general: Most of the eight sequenced donors were classified as HCMV-seropositive, and one was classified as seronegative.

Germline CDR1 reads DFQATT; CDR2 reads SNEGSKA (reference sequence). The CDR3 contains 14 residues. TCRdb re-analyzed the 5' RACE reads; it lists each CDR3 protein once, without DNA. The data show roughly 420,000 distinct CDR3 sequences, and the top ten clones hold approximately 7%. J is TRBJ2-7 and V is TRBV20-1; TCRdb picks TRBD1, but there is no DNA to check that call. Sequenced input: blood T cells: a sorted CD56 or NKG2C T cell subset, CD4+ or CD8+ T cells, or bulk PBMC T cells (not recorded which). The sequence came from a woman between 18 and 70 years old in good health. The CDR3 region is CSASTGTGALEQYF.